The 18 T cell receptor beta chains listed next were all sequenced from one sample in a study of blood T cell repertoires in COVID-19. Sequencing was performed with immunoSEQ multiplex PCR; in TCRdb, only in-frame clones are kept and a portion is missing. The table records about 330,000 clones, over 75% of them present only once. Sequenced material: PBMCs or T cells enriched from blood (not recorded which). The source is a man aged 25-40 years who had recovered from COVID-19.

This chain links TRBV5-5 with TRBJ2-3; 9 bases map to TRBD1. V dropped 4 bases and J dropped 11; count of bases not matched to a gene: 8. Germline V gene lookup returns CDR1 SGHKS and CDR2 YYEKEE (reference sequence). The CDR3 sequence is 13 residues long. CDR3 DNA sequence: TGTGCCAGCAGCGTGACAGGGGGAATAAGGCAGTATTTT. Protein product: CASSVTGGIRQYF.

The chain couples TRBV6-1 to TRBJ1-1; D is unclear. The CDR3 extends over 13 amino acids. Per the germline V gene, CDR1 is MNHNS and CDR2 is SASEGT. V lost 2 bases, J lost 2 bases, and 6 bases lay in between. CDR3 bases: TGTGCCAGCAGTGAATCGGTAAACACTGAAGCTTTCTTT. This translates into CASSESVNTEAFF.

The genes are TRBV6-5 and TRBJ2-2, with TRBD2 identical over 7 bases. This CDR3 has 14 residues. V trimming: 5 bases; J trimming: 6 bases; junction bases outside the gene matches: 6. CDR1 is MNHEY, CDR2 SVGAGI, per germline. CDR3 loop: CASSRPGGAGELFF. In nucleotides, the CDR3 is TGTGCCAGCAGTCGACCGGGGGGTGCCGGGGAGCTGTTTTTT.

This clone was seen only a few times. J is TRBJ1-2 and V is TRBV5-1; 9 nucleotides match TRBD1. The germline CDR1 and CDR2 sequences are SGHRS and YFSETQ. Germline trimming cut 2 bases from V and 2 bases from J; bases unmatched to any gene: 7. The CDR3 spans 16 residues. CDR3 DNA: TGCGCCAGCAGCTTTGGGCCAGGGACAGGGAACTATGGCTACACCTTC. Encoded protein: CASSFGPGTGNYGYTF.

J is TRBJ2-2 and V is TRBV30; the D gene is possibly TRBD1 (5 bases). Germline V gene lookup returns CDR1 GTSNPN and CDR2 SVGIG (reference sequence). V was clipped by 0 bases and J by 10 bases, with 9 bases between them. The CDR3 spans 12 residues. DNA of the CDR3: TGTGCCTGGAGTGTAGGCAGGGTGGAGCTGTTTTTT. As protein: CAWSVGRVELFF.

This CDR3 is CASSSIGSKPPYEQYF. The DNA for the CDR3 is TGTGCCAGCAGTTCAATCGGGTCAAAGCCCCCCTACGAGCAGTACTTC. This chain joins TRBV28 and TRBJ2-7; D not certain. V was shortened by 4 bases and J by 2 bases, with 18 bases between the two germline ends. CDR1 is MDHEN, CDR2 SYDVKM, per germline. The CDR3 length is 16 residues.

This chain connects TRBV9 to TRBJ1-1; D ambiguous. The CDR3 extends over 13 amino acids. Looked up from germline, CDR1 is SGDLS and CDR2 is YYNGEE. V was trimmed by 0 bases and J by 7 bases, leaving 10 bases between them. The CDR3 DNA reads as TGTGCCAGCAGCGTAGCCACGGGGTTTGAAGCTTTCTTT. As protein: CASSVATGFEAFF.

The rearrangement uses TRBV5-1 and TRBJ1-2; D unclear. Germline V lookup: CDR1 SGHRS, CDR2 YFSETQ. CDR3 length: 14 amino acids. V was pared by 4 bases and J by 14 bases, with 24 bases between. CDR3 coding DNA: TGCGCCAGCAGCCTCCGCTTGGGCGCAGACCTCCCGACCTTC. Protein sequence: CASSLRLGADLPTF.

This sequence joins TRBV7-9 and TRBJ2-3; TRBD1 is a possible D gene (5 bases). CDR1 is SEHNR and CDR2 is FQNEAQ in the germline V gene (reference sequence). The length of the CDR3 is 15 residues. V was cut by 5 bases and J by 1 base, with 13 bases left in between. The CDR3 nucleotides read TGTGCCAGCAGCGGACGGACACATCGCACAGATACGCAGTATTTT. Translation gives CASSGRTHRTDTQYF.

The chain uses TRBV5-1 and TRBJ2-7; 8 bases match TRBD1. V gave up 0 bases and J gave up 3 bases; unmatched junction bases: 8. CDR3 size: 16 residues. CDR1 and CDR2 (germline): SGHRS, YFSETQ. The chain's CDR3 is CASSLVSGQGGYEQYF. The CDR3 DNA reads TGCGCCAGCAGCTTGGTCTCAGGACAGGGTGGCTACGAGCAGTACTTC.

The CDR3 DNA follows: TGTGCCAGCAGCTGGACAGGGGCAGATACGCAGTATTTT. It codes for CASSWTGADTQYF. The chain uses TRBV7-3 and TRBJ2-3; 9 bases agree with TRBD1. Trimming removed 4 bases from V and 4 bases from J; junction bases left unmatched: 0. CDR1 is SGHTA and CDR2 is FQGTGA in the germline V gene. This CDR3 has 13 residues.

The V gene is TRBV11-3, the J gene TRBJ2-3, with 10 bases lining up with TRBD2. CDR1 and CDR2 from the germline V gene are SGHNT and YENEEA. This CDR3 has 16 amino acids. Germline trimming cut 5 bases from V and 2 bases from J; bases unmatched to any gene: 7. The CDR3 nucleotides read TGTGCCAGCAGCACCCTAGCGGGGGTTTCCACAGATACGCAGTATTTT. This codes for CASSTLAGVSTDTQYF. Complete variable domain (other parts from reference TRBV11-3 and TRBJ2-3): EAGVVQSPRYKIIEKKQPVAFWCNPISGHNTLYWYLQNLGQGPELLIRYENEEAVDDSQLPKDRFSAERLKGVDSTLKIQPAELGDSAVYLCASSTLAGVSTDTQYFGPGTRLTVL.

This chain's CDR3 is CASSSIGGQETQYF. CDR3 bases: TGTGCCAGTAGTAGCATAGGGGGACAAGAGACCCAGTACTTC. V usage is TRBV19 and J usage is TRBJ2-5, with a tentative D call TRBD1 (6 bases). The germline gives CDR1 LNHDA, CDR2 SQIVND (reference sequence). The CDR3 has 14 amino acids. V lost 4 bases and J lost 2, with 11 bases in between.

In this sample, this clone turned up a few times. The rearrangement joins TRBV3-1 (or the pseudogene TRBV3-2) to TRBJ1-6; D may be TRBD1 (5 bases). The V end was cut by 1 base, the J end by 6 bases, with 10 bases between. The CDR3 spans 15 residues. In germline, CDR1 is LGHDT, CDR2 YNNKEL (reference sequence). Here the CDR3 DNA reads TGTGCCAGCAGCCAAGGCGACAGTTTTAATTCACCCCTCCACTTT. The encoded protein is CASSQGDSFNSPLHF.

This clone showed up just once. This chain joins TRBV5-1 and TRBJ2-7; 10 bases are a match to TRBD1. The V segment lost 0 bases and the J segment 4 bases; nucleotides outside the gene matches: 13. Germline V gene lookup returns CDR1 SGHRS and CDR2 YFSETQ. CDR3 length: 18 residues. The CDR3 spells CASSLGQGAYLDPYEQYF. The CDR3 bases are TGCGCCAGCAGCTTGGGACAGGGGGCATATTTGGATCCGTACGAGCAGTACTTC. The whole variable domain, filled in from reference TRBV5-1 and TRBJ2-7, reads KAGVTQTPRYLIKTRGQQVTLSCSPISGHRSVSWYQQTPGQGLQFLFEYFSETQRNKGNFPGRFSGRQFSNSRSEMNVSTLELGDSALYLCASSLGQGAYLDPYEQYFGPGTRLTVT.

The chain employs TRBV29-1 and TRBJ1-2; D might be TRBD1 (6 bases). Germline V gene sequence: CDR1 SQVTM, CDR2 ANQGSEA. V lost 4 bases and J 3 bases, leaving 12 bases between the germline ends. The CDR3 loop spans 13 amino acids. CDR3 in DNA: TGCAGCGTTGGGGGGTCAGGGGACTATGGCTACACCTTC. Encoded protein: CSVGGSGDYGYTF. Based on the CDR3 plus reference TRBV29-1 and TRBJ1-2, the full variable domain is SAVISQKPSRDICQRGTSLTIQCQVDSQVTMMFWYRQQPGQSLTLIATANQGSEATYESGFVIDKFPISRPNLTFSTLTVSNMSPEDSSIYLCSVGGSGDYGYTFGSGTRLTVV.

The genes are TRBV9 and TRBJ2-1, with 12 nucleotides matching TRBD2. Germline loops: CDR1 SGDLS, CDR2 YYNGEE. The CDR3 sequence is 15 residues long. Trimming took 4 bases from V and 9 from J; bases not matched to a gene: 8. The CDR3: CASSLRLAGVPEQFF. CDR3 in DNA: TGTGCCAGCAGCCTCCGACTAGCGGGGGTGCCTGAGCAGTTCTTC.

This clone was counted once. CDR3 in DNA: TGTGCCAGCAGCCTGGGTGGGAGGGTCGACTATGGCTACACCTTC. This translates into CASSLGGRVDYGYTF. This chain uses TRBV7-9 with TRBJ1-2; D is ambiguous. Germline-derived CDR1 and CDR2 are SEHNR and FQNEAQ (reference sequence). The V and J ends lost 5 bases and 3 bases respectively, with 16 bases between them. The length of the CDR3 is 15 residues.